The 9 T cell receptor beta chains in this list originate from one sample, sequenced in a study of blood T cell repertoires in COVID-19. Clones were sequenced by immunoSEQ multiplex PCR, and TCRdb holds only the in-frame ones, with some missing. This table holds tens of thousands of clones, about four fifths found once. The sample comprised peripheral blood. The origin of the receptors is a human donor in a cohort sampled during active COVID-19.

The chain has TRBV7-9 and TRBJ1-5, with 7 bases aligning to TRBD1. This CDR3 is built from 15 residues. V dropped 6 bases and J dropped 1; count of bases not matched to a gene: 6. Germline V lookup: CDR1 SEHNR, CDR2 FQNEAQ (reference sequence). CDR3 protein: CASSLGQESNQPQHF. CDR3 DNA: TGTGCCAGCAGTCTAGGACAGGAGAGCAATCAGCCCCAGCATTTT.

This CDR3 reads CASRRAQGGSYEQYF. The DNA of the CDR3 is TGTGCCAGCAGGAGGGCACAGGGTGGCTCCTACGAGCAGTACTTC. V is TRBV7-2 and J is TRBJ2-7, with D possibly TRBD1 on 6 matching bases. V dropped 6 bases and J dropped 0 bases, with 15 bases sitting between them. The germline V gene encodes CDR1 SGHTA and CDR2 FQGNSA. The CDR3 totals 15 residues.

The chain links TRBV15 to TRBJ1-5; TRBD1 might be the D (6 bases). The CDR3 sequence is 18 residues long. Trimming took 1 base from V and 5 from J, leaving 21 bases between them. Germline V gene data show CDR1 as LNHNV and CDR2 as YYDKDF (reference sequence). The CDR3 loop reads CATSRAPGQGRVDQPQHF. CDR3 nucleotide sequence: TGTGCCACCAGCAGAGCCCCGGGCCAGGGGAGGGTGGATCAGCCCCAGCATTTT. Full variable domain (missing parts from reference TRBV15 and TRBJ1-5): DAMVIQNPRYQVTQFGKPVTLSCSQTLNHNVMYWYQQKSSQAPKLLFHYYDKDFNNEADTPDNFQSRRPNTSFCFLDIRSPGLGDTAMYLCATSRAPGQGRVDQPQHFGDGTRLSIL.

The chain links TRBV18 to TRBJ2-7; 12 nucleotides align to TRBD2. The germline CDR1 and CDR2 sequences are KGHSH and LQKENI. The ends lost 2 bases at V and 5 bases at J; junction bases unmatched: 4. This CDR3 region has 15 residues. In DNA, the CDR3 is TGTGCCAGCTCACCAGGGCTAGCGGGAGGGGACGAGCAGTACTTC. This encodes CASSPGLAGGDEQYF.

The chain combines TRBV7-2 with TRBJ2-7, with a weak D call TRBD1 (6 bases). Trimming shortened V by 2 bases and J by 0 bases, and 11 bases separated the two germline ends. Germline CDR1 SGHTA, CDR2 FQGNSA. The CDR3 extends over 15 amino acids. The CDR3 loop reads CASSLQSTGSYEQYF. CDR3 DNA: TGTGCCAGCAGCTTACAGTCGACAGGCTCCTACGAGCAGTACTTC. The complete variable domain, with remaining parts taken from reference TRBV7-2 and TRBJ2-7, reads GAGVSQSPSNKVTEKGKDVELRCDPISGHTALYWYRQSLGQGLEFLIYFQGNSAPDKSGLPSDRFSAERTGGSVSTLTIQRTQQEDSAVYLCASSLQSTGSYEQYFGPGTRLTVT.

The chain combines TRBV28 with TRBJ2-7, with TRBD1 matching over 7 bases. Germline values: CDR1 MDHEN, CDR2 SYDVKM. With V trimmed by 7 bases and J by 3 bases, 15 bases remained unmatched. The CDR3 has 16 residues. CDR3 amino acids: CASMNGGTAVSYEQYF. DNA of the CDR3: TGTGCCAGCATGAACGGTGGGACAGCCGTCAGCTACGAGCAGTACTTC.

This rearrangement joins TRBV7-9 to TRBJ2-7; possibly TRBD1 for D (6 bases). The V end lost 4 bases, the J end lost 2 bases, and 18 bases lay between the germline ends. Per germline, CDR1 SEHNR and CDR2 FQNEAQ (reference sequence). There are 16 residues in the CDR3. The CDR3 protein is CASSSPQSRTAYEQYF. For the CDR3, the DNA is TGTGCCAGCAGCTCCCCCCAATCCCGGACAGCCTACGAGCAGTACTTC.

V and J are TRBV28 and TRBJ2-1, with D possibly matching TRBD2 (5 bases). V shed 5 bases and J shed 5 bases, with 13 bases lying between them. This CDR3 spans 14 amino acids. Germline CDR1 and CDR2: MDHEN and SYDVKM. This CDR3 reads CASSPPSGNNEQFF. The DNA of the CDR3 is TGTGCCAGCAGTCCCCCCAGCGGAAACAATGAGCAGTTCTTC.

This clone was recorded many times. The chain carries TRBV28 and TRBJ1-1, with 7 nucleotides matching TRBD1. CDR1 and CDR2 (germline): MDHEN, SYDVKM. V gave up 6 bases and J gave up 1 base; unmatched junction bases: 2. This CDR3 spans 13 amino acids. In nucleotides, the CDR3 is TGTGCCAGCAGGGGGACAGCGAACACTGAAGCTTTCTTT. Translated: CASRGTANTEAFF.